This T cell receptor beta chain came from a study of T-cell reconstitution after alpha-beta-depleted transplantation in children. Study-wide results and limits: Surviving recipient T cells and thymic progenitors produced the high day-60 TCRbeta diversity seen in some patients.

The TCRbeta library was prepared with unique molecular identifiers. TCRdb itself ran the PCR reads through MiXCR, one entry per CDR3 protein. Found here are some 600,000 distinct CDR3 sequences, roughly 13% of them singletons; the top ten hold around 2.2%. This clonotype was detected only a few times. Antigen unknown. V dropped 3 bases and J dropped 1; count of bases not matched to a gene: 4. The germline gives CDR1 SGHRS, CDR2 YFSETQ. The CDR3 is 15 amino acids. Source: PBMCs, mostly from graft donor cells, taken 360 days after TCRalphabeta/CD19-depleted stem cell transplant. The chain is built from TRBV5-1 and TRBJ1-1; 9 bases agree with TRBD1. The origin of this receptor is a male patient aged 10 to 17 who had a stem cell transplant for acute myeloid leukemia, so the T cells may come from the graft donor. CDR3 nucleotide sequence: TGCGCCAGCAGCTCCCCGGGACAGGGGAACACTGAAGCTTTCTTT. Translation: CASSSPGQGNTEAFF. The whole variable domain, filled in from reference TRBV5-1 and TRBJ1-1, reads KAGVTQTPRYLIKTRGQQVTLSCSPISGHRSVSWYQQTPGQGLQFLFEYFSETQRNKGNFPGRFSGRQFSNSRSEMNVSTLELGDSALYLCASSSPGQGNTEAFFGQGTRLTVV.